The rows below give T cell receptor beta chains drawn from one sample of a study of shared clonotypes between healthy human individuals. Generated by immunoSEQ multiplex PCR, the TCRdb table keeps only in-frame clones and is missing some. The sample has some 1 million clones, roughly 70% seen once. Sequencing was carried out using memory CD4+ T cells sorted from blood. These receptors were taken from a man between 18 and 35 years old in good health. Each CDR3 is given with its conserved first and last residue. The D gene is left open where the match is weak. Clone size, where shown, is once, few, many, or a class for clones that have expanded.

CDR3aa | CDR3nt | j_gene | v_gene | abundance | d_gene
CASSPGLAGVDTQYF | TGTGCCAGCAGCCCTGGACTAGCGGGAGTAGATACGCAGTATTTT | TRBJ2-3 | TRBV7-6 | . | TRBD2
CARSLAMGSSYEQYF | TGTGCCAGAAGCTTGGCCATGGGTAGCTCCTACGAGCAGTACTTC | TRBJ2-7 | TRBV5-3 | . | .
CASSESSSFRQPQHF | TGTGCCAGCAGTGAATCGTCCTCATTCAGGCAGCCCCAGCATTTT | TRBJ1-5 | TRBV2 | . | .
CASSEGADRDPGELFF | TGTGCCAGCAGCGAGGGGGCGGACAGGGACCCCGGGGAGCTGTTTTTT | TRBJ2-2 | TRBV7-6 | . | TRBD1
CASSSGTGSTEAFF | TGTGCCAGCAGCTCTGGGACAGGGAGCACTGAAGCTTTCTTT | TRBJ1-1 | TRBV5-8 | . | TRBD1
CATSRDGNRATGELFF | TGTGCCACCAGCAGAGATGGGAATAGGGCCACCGGGGAGCTGTTTTTT | TRBJ2-2 | TRBV15 | once | .
CASSQVAGVANEQFF | TGCGCCAGCAGCCAAGTAGCGGGAGTTGCCAATGAGCAGTTCTTC | TRBJ2-1 | TRBV4-3 | . | TRBD2
CASQQGLQNTEAFF | TGTGCCAGTCAACAGGGGCTTCAGAACACTGAAGCTTTCTTT | TRBJ1-1 | TRBV6-6 | . | TRBD1
CASSEVFYTDTQYF | TGTGCCAGCAGTGAGGTCTTTTACACAGATACGCAGTATTTT | TRBJ2-3 | TRBV6-1 | . | .
CASSLNSGGGLNEQFF | TGTGCCAGCAGCCTAAATTCAGGGGGCGGGTTGAATGAGCAGTTCTTC | TRBJ2-1 | TRBV7-3 | . | TRBD1
CSVGTDSGNTIYF | TGCAGCGTTGGAACGGACTCTGGAAACACCATATATTTT | TRBJ1-3 | TRBV29-1 | many | .
CASSQGIIQGHIQYF | TGCGCCAGCAGCCAAGGAATAATACAGGGGCACATTCAGTACTTC | TRBJ2-4 | TRBV4-1 | . | TRBD1
CASSLAPGQNYEQYF | TGCGCCAGCAGCTTGGCCCCGGGACAGAACTACGAGCAGTACTTC | TRBJ2-7 | TRBV5-1 | . | TRBD1
CASSAGTSGAYSSTDTQYF | TGCGCCAGCAGCGCCGGGACTAGCGGGGCCTATTCTAGCACAGATACGCAGTATTTT | TRBJ2-3 | TRBV5-1 | . | TRBD2
CASSQLALLATRNEQFF | TGCGCCAGCAGCCAACTAGCTCTACTCGCTACTCGCAATGAGCAGTTCTTC | TRBJ2-1 | TRBV4-1 | . | .
CASSSPSLEGETQYF | TGTGCCAGCAGCTCACCCTCACTAGAGGGGGAGACCCAGTACTTC | TRBJ2-5 | TRBV27 | . | .
CASSEAPTTALGSYEQYF | TGTGCCAGCAGTGAAGCCCCGACAACAGCCCTGGGGTCCTACGAGCAGTACTTC | TRBJ2-7 | TRBV6-1 | . | .
CASTGGDSATNEKLFF | TGTGCCAGCACGGGGGGGGACAGTGCAACTAATGAAAAACTGTTTTTT | TRBJ1-4 | TRBV6-6 | . | TRBD1
CASSQGWADYEQYF | TGTGCCAGTTCCCAGGGGTGGGCTGACTACGAGCAGTACTTC | TRBJ2-7 | TRBV19 | . | .
CAWSVKFTDTQYF | TGTGCCTGGAGTGTCAAGTTCACAGATACGCAGTATTTT | TRBJ2-3 | TRBV30 | . | .
CASSPLGVKETQYF | TGTGCCAGCAGCCCACTTGGGGTAAAAGAGACCCAGTACTTC | TRBJ2-5 | TRBV9 | . | .
CSVLVGTKNIQYF | TGCAGCGTACTCGTTGGGACCAAAAACATTCAGTACTTC | TRBJ2-4 | TRBV29-1 | . | .
CASTEGVKQFF | TGTGCCAGCACCGAGGGAGTAAAGCAGTTCTTC | TRBJ2-1 | TRBV25-1 | . | .
CASRSGGYQPQHF | TGTGCCAGCAGGAGCGGGGGGTATCAGCCCCAGCATTTT | TRBJ1-5 | TRBV2 | . | .
CASSLVSGKGSYNEQFF | TGTGCCAGCAGCTTAGTTAGCGGGAAGGGCTCCTACAATGAGCAGTTCTTC | TRBJ2-1 | TRBV11-3 | . | TRBD2
CASRILVGLHEKLFF | TGTGCCAGCAGAATATTAGTTGGATTGCATGAAAAACTGTTTTTT | TRBJ1-4 | TRBV28 | . | .
CASSTYPRQATFSYEQYF | TGTGCCAGTAGTACATATCCGCGGCAGGCCACTTTCTCCTACGAGCAGTACTTC | TRBJ2-7 | TRBV19 | . | .
CASSLYDGGGPYEQYF | TGTGCTAGCAGCTTATACGATGGGGGGGGGCCCTACGAGCAGTACTTC | TRBJ2-7 | TRBV7-7 | once | .
CASSLGGVYGYTF | TGTGCCAGCAGCCTGGGAGGGGTCTATGGCTACACCTTC | TRBJ1-2 | TRBV5-8 | . | .
CASSRGGREETQYF | TGTGCCAGCAGCCGTGGGGGGCGCGAGGAGACCCAGTACTTC | TRBJ2-5 | TRBV27 | few | .
CASSRDGRGHSPLHF | TGTGCCAGCAGCCGGGACGGCAGGGGGCATTCACCCCTCCACTTT | TRBJ1-6 | TRBV14 | . | TRBD1
CASSFGLGYEQYF | TGTGCCAGCAGCTTCGGGCTTGGCTACGAGCAGTACTTC | TRBJ2-7 | TRBV7-2 | . | .
CASSLGQGDGYTF | TGTGCCAGCAGCCTAGGGCAGGGTGATGGCTACACCTTC | TRBJ1-2 | TRBV6-6 | few | .
CASSLGGKTDTQYF | TGTGCCAGCAGCTTAGGCGGAAAAACAGATACGCAGTATTTT | TRBJ2-3 | TRBV11-2 | . | .
CASRGPGTEAFF | TGTGCCAGCAGGGGGCCGGGCACTGAAGCTTTCTTT | TRBJ1-1 | TRBV28 | . | .
CASSVGWNTEAFF | TGTGCCAGTAGTGTTGGGTGGAACACTGAAGCTTTCTTT | TRBJ1-1 | TRBV19 | few | .
CASSEALLGQARYGYTF | TGTGCCAGCAGTGAAGCGCTTCTCGGACAGGCCCGCTATGGCTACACCTTC | TRBJ1-2 | TRBV6-1 | . | TRBD1
CAWSVVQTEAFF | TGTGCCTGGAGTGTGGTTCAAACTGAAGCTTTCTTT | TRBJ1-1 | TRBV30 | few | .
CASRPGYTGELFF | TGTGCCAGCAGGCCAGGGTACACCGGGGAGCTGTTTTTT | TRBJ2-2 | TRBV11-3 | . | .
CASYKGTPNTEAFF | TGCGCCTCATACAAGGGGACACCGAACACTGAAGCTTTCTTT | TRBJ1-1 | TRBV5-1 | . | .
CASSADKATDTQYF | TGTGCCAGCAGTGCTGACAAGGCTACAGATACGCAGTATTTT | TRBJ2-3 | TRBV6-6 | . | .
CSVGEGLGYTF | TGCAGCGTGGGGGAGGGACTTGGCTACACCTTC | TRBJ1-2 | TRBV29-1 | . | .
CASSSLAEAFF | TGTGCCAGCAGTTCTCTCGCTGAAGCTTTCTTT | TRBJ1-1 | TRBV2 | once | .
CASSSTGAGNQPQHF | TGCGCCAGCAGCTCGACAGGGGCCGGCAATCAGCCCCAGCATTTT | TRBJ1-5 | TRBV5-1 | . | TRBD1
CASSLVLRDYYEQYF | TGTGCCAGTAGTCTCGTACTCCGGGACTACTACGAGCAGTACTTC | TRBJ2-7 | TRBV19 | . | TRBD2
CASSLSGHLNTEAFF | TGTGCCAGCAGCTTATCCGGACACTTGAACACTGAAGCTTTCTTT | TRBJ1-1 | TRBV13 | once | .
CASSLSGTSYEQYF | TGTGCCAGCAGTTTGAGCGGTACCTCCTACGAGCAGTACTTC | TRBJ2-7 | TRBV28 | . | .
CASSPTATGSGGYTF | TGTGCCAGCAGCCCCACCGCGACAGGGTCCGGTGGCTACACCTTC | TRBJ1-2 | TRBV7-8 | . | TRBD1
CASSEKGRGSYGYTF | TGTGCCAGCAGTGAAAAGGGCAGGGGAAGCTATGGCTACACCTTC | TRBJ1-2 | TRBV6-1 | once | .
CASSLRGTYYEQYF | TGTGCCAGCAGCTTAAGAGGAACCTACTACGAGCAGTACTTC | TRBJ2-7 | TRBV11-3 | few | .
CASSRGDRGTQYF | TGTGCCAGTAGTCGGGGGGATAGGGGGACCCAGTACTTC | TRBJ2-5 | TRBV19 | . | TRBD2
CASSYRGPLDNSPLHF | TGTGCCAGCAGCTACAGGGGGCCACTCGATAATTCACCCCTCCACTTT | TRBJ1-6 | TRBV13 | few | TRBD1